This T cell receptor beta chain originates from a study of identical twins. The study, taken as a whole, reports: Twins' excess sharing was less marked for out-of-frame beta sequences.

The CDR3 spans 15 residues. V gave up 6 bases and J gave up 6 bases, with 19 bases separating them. CDR1 SEHNR and CDR2 FQNEAQ come from the germline V gene (reference sequence). The sample holds many counts of this clonotype. Its antigen remains unidentified. In TCRdb, the 5' RACE reads were re-called with MiXCR into one record per CDR3 protein. This table holds 200,000 to 250,000 distinct CDR3 sequences, around 7.6% found once. The same data also contributed to another study, on yellow fever vaccine responses in identical twins. Per that paper: Twins reportedly had a vaccine T cell response that seemed partly convergent, partly personalized.

This TCR derives from a woman younger than 35 in good health. V and J are TRBV7-9 and TRBJ2-3; D possibly matches TRBD1 or TRBD2 (5 bases each). The sample taken for sequencing was CD8+ T cells sorted from blood. The CDR3 DNA reads as TGTGCCAGCAGTCCCGGGACCGGGGCGATTGATACGCAGTATTTT. Its translation is CASSPGTGAIDTQYF. Together with reference TRBV7-9 and TRBJ2-3, the CDR3 gives the full variable domain: DTGVSQNPRHKITKRGQNVTFRCDPISEHNRLYWYRQTLGQGPEFLTYFQNEAQLEKSRLLSDRFSAERPKGSFSTLEIQRTEQGDSAMYLCASSPGTGAIDTQYFGPGTRLTVL.